The rows below give T cell receptor beta chains drawn from one sample of a study of T cell responses to AZD1222 COVID-19 vaccine. Profiling relied on immunoSEQ multiplex PCR, and the TCRdb table lists in-frame clones only, not all of them. The data show around 170,000 clones, with around 93% seen just once and under 5% held by the top ten. Source: peripheral blood, taken on day 0 of AZD1222 vaccination. The receptors shown here come from an adult in good health. CDR3s include the opening cysteine and the closing phenylalanine or tryptophan.

CDR3 protein | J gene | V gene
CASSLGAWDTQYF | TRBJ2-3 | TRBV5-5
CASSETLDRNYGYTF | TRBJ1-2 | TRBV6-1
CASSFSRKSSYEQYF | TRBJ2-7 | TRBV28
CASSPHRENIQYF | TRBJ2-4 | TRBV7-2
CASSWGGRGELFF | TRBJ2-2 | TRBV21-1
CASSTTSSRELFF | TRBJ2-2 | TRBV7-3
CASSQGQTIYGYTF | TRBJ1-2 | TRBV4-1
CAISAKEGYGYTF | TRBJ1-2 | TRBV10-3
CASSVGQGPATEAFF | TRBJ1-1 | TRBV5-4
CASSYQAVPFF | TRBJ1-1 | TRBV12-3/TRBV12-4
CASSESGGFYGYTF | TRBJ1-2 | TRBV25-1
CASSEYRTGGNYGYTF | TRBJ1-2 | TRBV25-1
CASSLSVSYEQYF | TRBJ2-7 | TRBV11-2
CASSAGGLIQPLHF | TRBJ1-6 | TRBV28
CASSLETSGWETQYF | TRBJ2-5 | TRBV7-6
CASSLLGGSGYNEQFF | TRBJ2-1 | TRBV11-1
CASSSPPGQAYGYTF | TRBJ1-2 | TRBV7-2
CASSYRAGDGYTF | TRBJ1-2 | TRBV27
CSFTLAGVRSYEQYF | TRBJ2-7 | TRBV29-1
CASSLESGSYNEQFF | TRBJ2-1 | TRBV7-8
CASTVRQGGKNEQFF | TRBJ2-1 | TRBV6-6
CASTYTGGNTEAFF | TRBJ1-1 | TRBV5-1
CSVAGEGLIGDEQYF | TRBJ2-7 | TRBV29-1
CAISRPQGNSPLHF | TRBJ1-6 | TRBV10-3
CASTGANVLTF | TRBJ2-6 | TRBV19
CASSESFLGVDRGLPDTQYF | TRBJ2-3 | TRBV10-1
CASRYGTEPYNEQFF | TRBJ2-1 | TRBV6-5
CASSQDGCNQPQHF | TRBJ1-5 | TRBV14
CASSPGTGGSRTGELFF | TRBJ2-2 | TRBV11-3
CASSYYKNTEAFF | TRBJ1-1 | TRBV6-5
CASVRGGAPGASRDEQFF | TRBJ2-1 | TRBV28
CASSMDRGSYEQYF | TRBJ2-7 | TRBV19
CASSRQGASTNEKLFF | TRBJ1-4 | TRBV28
CASSFDGLYGYTF | TRBJ1-2 | TRBV28
CASSYSPRGSTEAFF | TRBJ1-1 | TRBV6-5
CASSLSLQSGVGGAFF | TRBJ1-1 | TRBV27
CASSSTGQAYNEQFF | TRBJ2-1 | TRBV6-2/TRBV6-3